The 6 T cell receptor beta chains reported below all come from one sample, sequenced in a study of blood T cell repertoires in COVID-19. Generated by immunoSEQ multiplex PCR, the TCRdb table keeps only in-frame clones and is missing some. The sample comprises 150,000 to 200,000 clones, roughly 87% of which are singletons, and approximately 7.8% rests with the top ten. Sequences were obtained from peripheral blood. Every receptor here comes from a woman in her sixties or seventies with COVID-19, enrolled during active disease.

The gene calls are TRBV28 and TRBJ1-1, with 7 bases matching TRBD1. Trimming removed 3 bases from V and 4 bases from J; junction bases left unmatched: 2. The CDR3 sequence is 13 residues long. Germline V gene data show CDR1 as MDHEN and CDR2 as SYDVKM. CDR3 loop: CASSFAGGTEAFF. The CDR3 nucleotides are TGTGCCAGCAGTTTTGCAGGGGGCACTGAAGCTTTCTTT. The full variable domain, completed using reference TRBV28 and TRBJ1-1, is DVKVTQSSRYLVKRTGEKVFLECVQDMDHENMFWYRQDPGLGLRLIYFSYDVKMKEKGDIPEGYSVSREKKERFSLILESASTNQTSMYLCASSFAGGTEAFFGQGTRLTVV.

The rearrangement joins TRBV27 to TRBJ1-1, with unresolved D. The CDR3 extends over 12 amino acids. V dropped 9 bases and J dropped 3 bases, with 11 bases sitting between them. Germline V CDR1 and CDR2: MNHEY, SMNVEV (reference sequence). The CDR3 region has the DNA TGTGCCAGTGGGCGCCCGGACACTGAAGCTTTCTTT. Protein: CASGRPDTEAFF.

The rearrangement links TRBV27 to TRBJ2-7, with TRBD2 matching over 8 bases. The CDR3 has 14 residues. The germline CDR1 and CDR2 sequences are MNHEY and SMNVEV (reference sequence). With 6 bases clipped from V and 6 bases from J, the junction kept 10 bases outside the gene matches. The CDR3 reads CASRSSGRRSEQYF. In DNA form, the CDR3 reads TGTGCCAGCAGATCAAGCGGGAGAAGGTCCGAGCAGTACTTC.

The rearrangement links TRBV27 to TRBJ1-6; D possibly corresponds to TRBD1 (5 bases). The CDR3 sequence is 21 residues long. The V end lost 2 bases, the J end lost 2 bases, and 25 bases lay between the germline ends. Germline V gives CDR1 MNHEY, CDR2 SMNVEV (reference sequence). This chain's CDR3 is CASSLREQATFRRPYNSPLHF. The CDR3 DNA follows: TGTGCCAGCAGTTTAAGGGAACAGGCGACTTTTCGGCGACCCTATAATTCACCCCTCCACTTT.

The chain couples TRBV29-1 to TRBJ1-1; no definite D call. From germline, CDR1 is SQVTM and CDR2 ANQGSEA. This CDR3 comprises 13 residues. V shed 4 bases and J shed 0 bases, with 9 bases lying between them. The CDR3 sequence: CSVGQSMNTEAFF. The CDR3 bases are TGCAGCGTTGGACAAAGCATGAACACTGAAGCTTTCTTT.

V usage is TRBV19 and J usage is TRBJ2-7, with 10 bases lining up with TRBD1. Trimming at V came to 5 bases and at J to 2 bases, leaving 9 bases not matched to a gene. Germline CDR1 and CDR2: LNHDA and SQIVND (reference sequence). This CDR3 region has 16 residues. This chain's CDR3 is CASSRIPGQGTYEQYF. The CDR3 nucleotides are TGTGCCAGTAGTCGAATTCCGGGACAGGGGACCTACGAGCAGTACTTC.